Below, 13 T cell receptor beta chains from the same sample are listed, as sequenced in a study of PD-1 blockade in classical Hodgkin lymphoma (dated by TCRdb to the early 2020s). Read against the paper, the sample's time point label means: cycle 4 day 1 (C4D1), after 5 to 7 weeks of nivolumab. Every trial patient had relapsed following autologous stem cell transplantation, and prior brentuximab vedotin exposure was what differed among cohorts A, B and C. Magnetic negative selection with a Miltenyi CD8+ T cell isolation kit was used to purify CD8+ T cells from thawed PBMCs. The method behind the library was the immunoSEQ multiplex PCR assay. Held by TCRdb, this immuneACCESS table contains in-frame sequences only and omits some clones. Under half of the omission traces to an unresolved V gene where checked; the cause of the rest is unknown. This sample has approximately 6,800 clones in its table, and about three fifths of those were observed once. 10% to 13% of the sample is held by the ten biggest clonotypes.

The sequenced sample was CD8+ T cells from blood, obtained before the fourth cycle of nivolumab. Every receptor here comes from a human donor with classical Hodgkin lymphoma.

Only a few counts were recorded for this clone. The chain has TRBV15 and TRBJ2-7; D may correspond to TRBD1 or TRBD2 (6 bases each). The length of the CDR3 is 15 residues. V dropped 8 bases and J dropped 6 bases, with 23 bases sitting between them. Germline V gene sequence: CDR1 LNHNV, CDR2 YYDKDF (reference sequence). CDR3 protein: CATSGDQGGYGEQYF. CDR3 nucleotide sequence: TGTGCCACCTCGGGGGACCAAGGGGGGTATGGCGAGCAGTACTTC.

V is TRBV11-2 and J is TRBJ2-1; D not resolved. Between the trimmed V and J ends, which lost 5 bases and 3 bases, there was a span of 8 bases. Per the germline V gene, CDR1 is SGHAT and CDR2 is FQNNGV. The CDR3 is made up of 13 amino acids. CDR3 protein: CASSNGHYNEQFF. The CDR3 coding sequence is TGTGCCAGCAGCAACGGCCACTACAATGAGCAGTTCTTC.

V is TRBV6-5 and J is TRBJ1-5, with D possibly matching TRBD1 (6 bases). Germline values: CDR1 MNHEY, CDR2 SVGAGI. The CDR3 covers 14 residues. Trimming pared 8 bases from V and 7 bases from J, leaving 18 bases between. The CDR3 bases are TGTGCCAGCCGCCCGAACACAGGGCCCCAGCCCCAGCATTTT. Protein sequence: CASRPNTGPQPQHF.

This clone was found a few times. CDR3 sequence reads: CASSYGTSPYEQYF. The CDR3 DNA sequence: TGTGCCAGCAGCTACGGGACTTCACCCTACGAGCAGTACTTC. The chain has TRBV5-6 and TRBJ2-7; maybe TRBD2 (6 bases). Germline CDR1 is SGHDT and CDR2 is YYEEEE. V lost 3 bases and J 2 bases, leaving 12 bases between the germline ends. The CDR3 is made up of 14 amino acids.

This clone was counted a few times. CDR3 loop: CASSVGRGQGGHYGYTF. The DNA of the CDR3 is TGTGCCAGCAGCGTAGGAAGGGGACAGGGGGGTCACTATGGCTACACCTTC. The gene calls are TRBV9 and TRBJ1-2; 11 bases match TRBD1. This CDR3 contains 17 residues. The germline V gene encodes CDR1 SGDLS and CDR2 YYNGEE. The V segment lost 0 bases and the J segment 3 bases; nucleotides outside the gene matches: 7.

The CDR3 nucleotides read TGTGCCAGCAGTGAAAATTTGCGGGAGGGGGCAGATACGCAGTATTTT. Translation: CASSENLREGADTQYF. This chain connects TRBV6-4 to TRBJ2-3; 9 positions match TRBD2. V shed 3 bases, J shed 4 bases, and the junction held 8 bases outside the gene matches. The CDR3 is 16 amino acids. Germline V gene sequence: CDR1 MRHNA, CDR2 SNTAGT.

This clone was observed a few times. The chain joins TRBV5-1 to TRBJ2-3; D gene uncertain. The ends were cut back, 5 bases at V and 0 bases at J, with 16 bases in the middle. This CDR3 contains 16 residues. Germline V lookup: CDR1 SGHRS, CDR2 YFSETQ. The CDR3 nucleotides are TGCGCCAGCAGGAAGTGGCTAGAGTCTAGCACAGATACGCAGTATTTT. This encodes CASRKWLESSTDTQYF.

The chain is built from TRBV9 and TRBJ2-7; 14 bases match TRBD2. V trimming: 4 bases; J trimming: 5 bases; junction bases outside the gene matches: 8. The CDR3 is made up of 16 amino acids. Looked up from germline, CDR1 is SGDLS and CDR2 is YYNGEE. CDR3 sequence (DNA): TGTGCCAGCAGCTCTGCGGGACTAGCGGGAGTGGACGAGCAGTACTTC. Translation: CASSSAGLAGVDEQYF.

There are a few counts of this clone. V gene TRBV19 combines with J gene TRBJ2-7; D uncertain. V was pared by 4 bases and J by 0 bases, with 10 bases between. From germline, CDR1 is LNHDA and CDR2 SQIVND (reference sequence). The CDR3 runs 14 residues. This CDR3 reads CASSNPGSSYEQYF. In DNA form, the CDR3 reads TGTGCCAGTAGTAATCCAGGAAGCTCCTACGAGCAGTACTTC.

V usage is TRBV7-6 and J usage is TRBJ2-1; the match to TRBD2 covers 9 bases. The CDR3 sequence is 15 residues long. J was trimmed by 4 bases and V by 1 base; bases with no gene match: 2. The V gene's germline CDR1 is SGHVS and CDR2 FNYEAQ. The CDR3 nucleotides are TGTGCCAGCAGCTTAGGTAGCGGGAGTTACAATGAGCAGTTCTTC. As protein: CASSLGSGSYNEQFF. Using reference TRBV7-6 and TRBJ2-1 for the parts outside the CDR3, the full variable domain is GAGVSQSPRYKVTKRGQDVALRCDPISGHVSLYWYRQALGQGPEFLTYFNYEAQQDKSGLPNDRFSAERPEGSISTLTIQRTEQRDSAMYRCASSLGSGSYNEQFFGPGTRLTVL.

V usage is TRBV7-9 and J usage is TRBJ2-7; D is perhaps TRBD2 (5 bases). Looked up from germline, CDR1 is SEHNR and CDR2 is FQNEAQ (reference sequence). The CDR3 extends over 14 amino acids. Trimming took off 5 bases at V and 0 bases at J, with 11 bases between the two ends. The CDR3 is CASSLIDYSYEQYF. The CDR3 bases are TGTGCCAGCAGCCTAATCGACTACTCCTACGAGCAGTACTTC. The full variable domain, rest sourced from reference TRBV7-9 and TRBJ2-7, is DTGVSQNPRHKITKRGQNVTFRCDPISEHNRLYWYRQTLGQGPEFLTYFQNEAQLEKSRLLSDRFSAERPKGSFSTLEIQRTEQGDSAMYLCASSLIDYSYEQYFGPGTRLTVT.

There are a few counts of this clone. The V gene is TRBV5-6, the J gene TRBJ2-7; perhaps D is TRBD1 or TRBD2 (5 bases each). The V and J ends lost 3 bases and 5 bases respectively, with 21 bases between them. The V gene's germline CDR1 is SGHDT and CDR2 YYEEEE. The CDR3 spans 16 residues. This CDR3 is CASSSFSLGVMNEQYF. CDR3 sequence (DNA): TGTGCCAGCAGCTCCTTCTCCTTGGGGGTTATGAACGAGCAGTACTTC.

There are a few counts of this clone. The V gene is TRBV19, the J gene TRBJ2-3; 12 nucleotides line up with TRBD2. The CDR3 is 15 amino acids. Looked up from germline, CDR1 is LNHDA and CDR2 is SQIVND (reference sequence). Trimming at V came to 1 base and at J to 7 bases, leaving 3 bases not matched to a gene. The CDR3 coding sequence is TGTGCCAGTAGTATAGGGACTAGCGGGACCAATACGCAGTATTTT. Translation gives CASSIGTSGTNTQYF. Variable domain in full (rest from reference TRBV19 and TRBJ2-3): DGGITQSPKYLFRKEGQNVTLSCEQNLNHDAMYWYRQDPGQGLRLIYYSQIVNDFQKGDIAEGYSVSREKKESFPLTVTSAQKNPTAFYLCASSIGTSGTNTQYFGPGTRLTVL.